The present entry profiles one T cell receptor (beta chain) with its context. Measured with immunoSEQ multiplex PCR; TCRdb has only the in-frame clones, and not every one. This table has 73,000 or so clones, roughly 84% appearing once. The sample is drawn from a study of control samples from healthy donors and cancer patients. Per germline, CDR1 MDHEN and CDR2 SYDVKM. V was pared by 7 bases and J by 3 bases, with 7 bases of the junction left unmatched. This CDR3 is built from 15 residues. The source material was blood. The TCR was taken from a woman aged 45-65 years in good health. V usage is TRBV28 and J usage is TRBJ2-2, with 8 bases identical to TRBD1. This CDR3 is CASTSGQGDTGELFF. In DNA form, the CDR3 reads TGTGCCAGCACCTCCGGACAGGGAGACACCGGGGAGCTGTTTTTT. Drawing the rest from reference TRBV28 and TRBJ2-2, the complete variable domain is DVKVTQSSRYLVKRTGEKVFLECVQDMDHENMFWYRQDPGLGLRLIYFSYDVKMKEKGDIPEGYSVSREKKERFSLILESASTNQTSMYLCASTSGQGDTGELFFGEGSRLTVL.